The 7 T cell receptor beta chains in this list originate from one sample, sequenced in a study of blood T cell repertoires in COVID-19. The data were produced by immunoSEQ multiplex PCR, yet TCRdb's version contains in-frame clones alone and is incomplete. This repertoire shows about 140,000 clones, around 82% found once; its top ten account for approximately 5%. Input material: PBMCs or T cells enriched from blood (not recorded which). The receptors here all came from a man aged 35 to 55 with acute COVID-19.

The V call is TRBV19, the J call TRBJ1-1; D not certain. The CDR3 loop spans 11 amino acids. V shed 1 base and J shed 8 bases, with 5 bases lying between them. Germline V gives CDR1 LNHDA, CDR2 SQIVND (reference sequence). CDR3 amino acids: CASSIAGEAFF. The CDR3 DNA reads as TGTGCCAGTAGTATAGCGGGGGAAGCTTTCTTT.

This chain connects TRBV29-1 to TRBJ2-7; D possibly corresponds to TRBD2 (5 bases). Germline V CDR1 and CDR2: SQVTM, ANQGSEA. There are 12 residues in the CDR3. The V end lost 4 bases, the J end lost 2 bases, and 9 bases lay between the germline ends. The CDR3 DNA follows: TGCAGCGTTGGGAGGAATCCCTACGAGCAGTACTTC. Encoded protein: CSVGRNPYEQYF.

The V gene is TRBV9, the J gene TRBJ2-7; D is perhaps TRBD2 (5 bases). CDR3 length: 15 residues. Germline CDR1 and CDR2: SGDLS and YYNGEE. V gave up 0 bases and J gave up 0 bases, with 10 bases separating them. CDR3 region: CASSVATGSSYEQYF. As DNA, the CDR3 is TGTGCCAGCAGCGTAGCTACGGGGAGCTCCTACGAGCAGTACTTC.

The genes are TRBV6-2 or TRBV6-3 and TRBJ2-1; no reliable D call. The CDR3 covers 12 residues. Trimming removed 2 bases from V and 7 bases from J, with 6 bases in between. Germline V lookup: CDR1 MNHEY, CDR2 SVGEGT. The DNA for the CDR3 is TGTGCCAGCAGTTACCCCGGGAATGAGCAGTTCTTC. This translates into CASSYPGNEQFF.

The rearrangement uses TRBV4-1 and TRBJ1-4; D is unclear. The V end was cut by 2 bases, the J end by 2 bases, with 12 bases between. Germline-derived CDR1 and CDR2 are MGHRA and YSYEKL. This CDR3 contains 16 residues. The CDR3 sequence is CASSQSGSATNEKLFF. In DNA, the CDR3 is TGCGCCAGCAGCCAATCGGGGTCAGCGACTAATGAAAAACTGTTTTTT.

The chain carries TRBV7-8 and TRBJ1-6; 9 nucleotides match TRBD1. This CDR3 has 16 amino acids. CDR1 and CDR2 from the germline V gene are SGHVS and FQNEAQ. The trim removed 0 bases at V and 8 bases at J, leaving 5 bases unmatched. The CDR3 DNA follows: TGTGCCAGCAGCTTAGCGCGGACAGGGGCTGATTCACCCCTCCACTTT. It codes for CASSLARTGADSPLHF.

The CDR3 sequence is CASSGTPSTDTQYF. CDR3 bases: TGTGCCAGCAGCGGGACTCCTAGCACAGATACGCAGTATTTT. The chain employs TRBV3-1 (or the pseudogene TRBV3-2) and TRBJ2-3; D might be TRBD2 (6 bases). Germline loops: CDR1 LGHDT, CDR2 YNNKEL (reference sequence). The CDR3 has 14 amino acids. The V and J ends lost 5 bases and 0 bases respectively, with 9 bases between them.